This T cell receptor beta chain was identified during a study of blood T cell repertoires in COVID-19. Study-level background: Some COVID-19 samples were acute and others convalescent; all came from the United States, Italy and Spain. T cells, B-cell-depleted T cells, or PBMCs provided the cDNA or gDNA that served as material.

Sequenced by immunoSEQ multiplex PCR; TCRdb stores in-frame clones only, minus some. Of around 430,000 clones listed, around nine tenths were seen once; the top ten hold roughly 9.4%. Germline loops: CDR1 SQVTM, CDR2 ANQGSEA. This CDR3 has 15 residues. The trim removed 4 bases at V and 0 bases at J, leaving 5 bases unmatched. Sequencing was performed on PBMCs or T cells enriched from blood (not recorded which). The TCR was taken from a woman aged 50 to 60 who had recovered from COVID-19. The gene calls are TRBV29-1 and TRBJ1-4, with 7 positions matching TRBD1. This CDR3 is CSVGVTGSTNEKLFF. The CDR3 region has the DNA TGCAGCGTTGGTGTGACAGGGTCAACTAATGAAAAACTGTTTTTT.